This is a list of T cell receptor beta chains from one sample in a study of CXCR3 chemokines and chemotherapy response in bladder cancer. From the PCR reads, TCRdb called clonotypes with MiXCR, one entry per CDR3 protein. The table includes 13,000 or so distinct CDR3 sequences, 9.5% to 15% detected once. This sample was gathered from a patient whose treatment included neoadjuvant chemotherapy. The source is a human donor with bladder cancer that did not respond to neoadjuvant chemotherapy. CDR3s include the opening cysteine and the closing phenylalanine or tryptophan. The D gene is left open where the match is weak. Where a row states a size, it is once, few, many or the class of an expanded clone; other rows omit it.

CDR3 DNA: TGTGCCAGCAGCTCGGGGTTCGGGGGGGGCTCAAGCACAGATACGCAGTATTTT
CDR3 protein: CASSSGFGGGSSTDTQYF
D gene: TRBD2
clone size: few
V gene: TRBV7-9
J gene: TRBJ2-3

CDR3 DNA: TGTGCCAGCAGCTTAGGAACAGGGGGCACAGATACGCAGTATTTT
CDR3 protein: CASSLGTGGTDTQYF
D gene: TRBD1
clone size: .
V gene: TRBV11-3
J gene: TRBJ2-3

CDR3 DNA: TGTGCCAGCAGCTACTGGACTAGCGGGGTGGGGGATGAGCAGTTCTTC
CDR3 protein: CASSYWTSGVGDEQFF
D gene: TRBD2
clone size: many
V gene: TRBV5-4
J gene: TRBJ2-1

CDR3 DNA: TGTGCCAGCAGCTTAGGGACGCTTAATTCACCCCTCCACTTT
CDR3 protein: CASSLGTLNSPLHF
D gene: .
clone size: many
V gene: TRBV7-9
J gene: TRBJ1-6

CDR3 DNA: TGTGCCAGCAGTGGACAGGGGAGGTATCAGCCCCAGCATTTT
CDR3 protein: CASSGQGRYQPQHF
D gene: TRBD1
clone size: once
V gene: TRBV12-3/TRBV12-4
J gene: TRBJ1-5

CDR3 DNA: TGTGCCACCAGCAGGGACCCGGACAAGATTGTTGATGGCTACACCTTC
CDR3 protein: CATSRDPDKIVDGYTF
D gene: .
clone size: .
V gene: TRBV15
J gene: TRBJ1-2

CDR3 DNA: TGTGCCAGTGGGTACAACTATGGCTACACCTTC
CDR3 protein: CASGYNYGYTF
D gene: .
clone size: medium-sized
V gene: TRBV19
J gene: TRBJ1-2

CDR3 DNA: TGTGCCATCAGTGAGAGGAACAGGGAAGAGTACGAGCAGTACTTC
CDR3 protein: CAISERNREEYEQYF
D gene: .
clone size: medium-sized
V gene: TRBV10-3
J gene: TRBJ2-7

CDR3 DNA: TGTGCCAGCAGAAGCTGGGTCGCCGGCGGAAATTCACCCCTCCACTTT
CDR3 protein: CASRSWVAGGNSPLHF
D gene: .
clone size: many
V gene: TRBV6-1
J gene: TRBJ1-6

CDR3 DNA: TGTGCCAGCAGCTTGGACGGGGCGGTATCTGGGGCCAACGTCCTGACTTTC
CDR3 protein: CASSLDGAVSGANVLTF
D gene: .
clone size: many
V gene: TRBV5-4
J gene: TRBJ2-6

CDR3 DNA: TGTGCCACCCCTCGCGGGGTTGATGGCTATGGCTACACCTTC
CDR3 protein: CATPRGVDGYGYTF
D gene: .
clone size: many
V gene: TRBV12-3/TRBV12-4
J gene: TRBJ1-2

CDR3 DNA: TGTGCCACTCGGACAGGGGAAGGATATGGCTACACCTTC
CDR3 protein: CATRTGEGYGYTF
D gene: TRBD1
clone size: medium-sized
V gene: TRBV28
J gene: TRBJ1-2

CDR3 DNA: TGTGCCACCAGTGCCCCGACTACAGGGAACTATGGCTACACCTTC
CDR3 protein: CATSAPTTGNYGYTF
D gene: .
clone size: few
V gene: TRBV24-1
J gene: TRBJ1-2

CDR3 DNA: TGCAGTGCTAGTTTCACTAGCGGGGGTTACGAGCAGTACTTC
CDR3 protein: CSASFTSGGYEQYF
D gene: TRBD2
clone size: once
V gene: TRBV20-1
J gene: TRBJ2-7

CDR3 DNA: TGTGCCAGCAGTTGGGGTGTCCAAGAGACCGAGTACTTC
CDR3 protein: CASSWGVQETEYF
D gene: .
clone size: .
V gene: TRBV12-3/TRBV12-4
J gene: TRBJ2-5

CDR3 DNA: TGTGCCAGCAGACAGGGGACAGCCGCCCCAGAAGCTTTCTTT
CDR3 protein: CASRQGTAAPEAFF
D gene: TRBD1
clone size: medium-sized
V gene: TRBV6-6
J gene: TRBJ1-1

CDR3 DNA: TGTGCCAGCAGTTTAAGCCCTCAACGGGAGCAGTTCTTC
CDR3 protein: CASSLSPQREQFF
D gene: .
clone size: many
V gene: TRBV6-5
J gene: TRBJ2-1

CDR3 DNA: TGTGCCAGCTCACCCGAGACAGGGCCCTACGAGCAGTACTTC
CDR3 protein: CASSPETGPYEQYF
D gene: TRBD1
clone size: many
V gene: TRBV18
J gene: TRBJ2-7